The clone carrying this T cell receptor beta chain has more than one count but fewer than ten. What it recognizes is unknown. This sample stems from a study of T cell repertoires in cytomegalovirus infection. TCRdb re-called the reads with MiXCR, one entry per CDR3 protein. The sample lists approximately 500,000 distinct CDR3 sequences; about 10% were seen once. Study-wide points: Carriers of CMV and the relevant HLA type were discriminated by public TCR beta frequency.

Material for sequencing was PBMCs. The TCR originated in a human donor in good health (CMV status not recorded). Some clones in this sample may be carry-over from other donors' samples.

Here the CDR3 reads CASSPKRGGLKDTQYF. Here the CDR3 DNA reads TGTGCCAGCAGCCCGAAACGGGGGGGCCTCAAAGATACGCAGTATTTT. The genes are TRBV4-2 and TRBJ2-3; TRBD2 matches at 8 bases. V lost 4 bases to trimming and J lost 5 bases; unmatched junction nucleotides: 11. Germline V CDR1 and CDR2: LGHNA, YNFKEQ. The CDR3 covers 16 residues.